Below are 17 T cell receptor beta chains sequenced from a single sample in a study of OX40 agonist ivuxolimab in advanced cancers. This table comes from immunoSEQ multiplex PCR, and its TCRdb copy is limited to in-frame clones, with some not included. The repertoire holds tens of thousands of clones, with 65% to 90% as singletons. Source: CD4+ or CD8+ T cells sorted from blood, taken in a trial of the OX40 agonist ivuxolimab. Receptor source: an adult with an advanced solid tumor such as melanoma, head and neck, liver or kidney cancer.

As to this clone: In the same sample, other DNA sequences code for this CDR3. The rearrangement joins TRBV7-2 to TRBJ2-7; tentatively, D is TRBD2 (7 bases). CDR1 and CDR2 from the germline V gene are SGHTA and FQGNSA. CDR3 length equals 14 residues. V was pared by 1 base and J by 4 bases, with 11 bases between. CDR3: CASSLGGGTYEQYF. As DNA, the CDR3 is TGTGCCAGCAGCTTAGGGGGGGGCACGTACGAGCAGTACTTC.

For this clone: Relative to the germline gene, one junction end is altered; a read error may explain this. The chain recombines TRBV7-2 with TRBJ2-2; TRBD1 is a possible D gene (6 bases). The length of the CDR3 is 14 residues. Germline V lookup: CDR1 SGHTA, CDR2 FQGNSA. The DNA for the CDR3 is TGTGCCAGCAGCCAGAAGACAGGTTCAGGGGCGCTGTTTTTT. It yields the protein CASSQKTGSGALFF. Full variable domain (outside the CDR3, taken from reference TRBV7-2 and TRBJ2-2): GAGVSQSPSNKVTEKGKDVELRCDPISGHTALYWYRQSLGQGLEFLIYFQGNSAPDKSGLPSDRFSAERTGGSVSTLTIQRTQQEDSAVYLCASSQKTGSGALFFGEGSRLTVL.

The rearrangement uses TRBV7-3 and TRBJ2-1, with 9 bases identical to TRBD2. Germline lookup yields CDR1 SGHTA and CDR2 FQGTGA. The CDR3 length is 15 residues. After removal of 4 bases from V and 5 bases from J, the junction contained 6 bases not matched to a gene. The CDR3 loop is CASSSSGRRNNEQFF. The CDR3 DNA is TGTGCCAGCAGCTCAAGCGGGAGGCGCAACAATGAGCAGTTCTTC.

V is TRBV4-2 and J is TRBJ1-1, with a weak D call TRBD1 (5 bases). Germline V gene sequence: CDR1 LGHNA, CDR2 YNFKEQ. V was trimmed by 3 bases and J by 8 bases, leaving 13 bases between them. The CDR3 is 13 residues long. CDR3 sequence: CASSHAGRGEAFF. CDR3 DNA: TGTGCCAGCAGCCACGCGGGCCGGGGGGAAGCTTTCTTT.

V usage is TRBV28 and J usage is TRBJ2-1; 9 nucleotides agree with TRBD2. V gave up 4 bases and J gave up 4 bases; unmatched junction bases: 11. This CDR3 is 17 amino acids long. Germline V gene lookup returns CDR1 MDHEN and CDR2 SYDVKM. CDR3 sequence: CASSSLTSGAFYNEQFF. The DNA for the CDR3 is TGTGCCAGCAGTTCCCTGACTAGCGGAGCTTTTTACAATGAGCAGTTCTTC.

DNA for the CDR3: TGTGCCAGCAGCTACGGGACCAGGGGGGACGAGCAGTACTTC. This gives the protein CASSYGTRGDEQYF. V is TRBV7-2 and J is TRBJ2-7, with D tentatively TRBD1 (7 bases). This CDR3 contains 14 residues. V was pared by 4 bases and J by 5 bases, with 15 bases between. Germline V gene lookup returns CDR1 SGHTA and CDR2 FQGNSA.

The V and J genes are TRBV7-2 and TRBJ2-1; D ambiguous. Germline CDR1 SGHTA, CDR2 FQGNSA. The CDR3 loop spans 13 amino acids. V was cut by 2 bases and J by 10 bases, with 12 bases left in between. CDR3 sequence reads: CASSLNSVHEQFF. The CDR3 coding sequence is TGTGCCAGCAGCTTAAATTCTGTTCACGAGCAGTTCTTC.

This clone was seen only a few times. The chain combines TRBV7-2 with TRBJ1-2; D might be TRBD1 (5 bases). The CDR3 is made up of 16 amino acids. The V gene's germline CDR1 is SGHTA and CDR2 FQGNSA. V lost 4 bases to trimming and J lost 1 base, with 16 bases between them. In DNA form, the CDR3 reads TGTGCCAGCAGCTCAGGGCCCCAAGGGGATAACTATGGCTACACCTTC. It encodes CASSSGPQGDNYGYTF. Using reference TRBV7-2 and TRBJ1-2 for the parts outside the CDR3, the full variable domain is GAGVSQSPSNKVTEKGKDVELRCDPISGHTALYWYRQSLGQGLEFLIYFQGNSAPDKSGLPSDRFSAERTGGSVSTLTIQRTQQEDSAVYLCASSSGPQGDNYGYTFGSGTRLTVV.

The V and J genes are TRBV4-3 and TRBJ2-2, with 12 bases aligning to TRBD2. This CDR3 spans 17 amino acids. V lost 3 bases to trimming and J lost 1 base; unmatched junction nucleotides: 3. CDR1 is LGHNA and CDR2 is YSLEER in the germline V gene. The CDR3 DNA sequence: TGCGCCAGCAGCCAGGCGGGACTAGCGGGGAACACCGGGGAGCTGTTTTTT. Its translation: CASSQAGLAGNTGELFF.

This sequence joins TRBV7-8 and TRBJ1-4; tentative D call: TRBD1 (5 bases). The length of the CDR3 is 15 residues. Trimming pared 2 bases from V and 10 bases from J, leaving 17 bases between. Germline values: CDR1 SGHVS, CDR2 FQNEAQ. CDR3 bases: TGTGCCAGCAGCTTACTTACGCAGGGTCAAGGAAAACTGTTTTTT. This gives the protein CASSLLTQGQGKLFF.

This clone was seen only once. This chain links TRBV7-3 with TRBJ1-2, with D hard to call. The CDR3 consists of 14 residues. V was pared by 2 bases and J by 3 bases, with 10 bases between. From germline, CDR1 is SGHTA and CDR2 FQGTGA. The CDR3 sequence: CASSLATFDYGYTF. The CDR3 DNA is TGTGCCAGCAGCTTAGCTACATTTGACTATGGCTACACCTTC.

V gene TRBV5-1 combines with J gene TRBJ2-7; D uncertain. This CDR3 is built from 15 residues. V lost 4 bases to trimming and J lost 2 bases, with 16 bases between them. The germline CDR1 and CDR2 sequences are SGHRS and YFSETQ. CDR3 loop: CASSPVSYSTYEQYF. As DNA, the CDR3 is TGCGCCAGCAGCCCCGTGAGTTACAGTACCTACGAGCAGTACTTC.

The rearrangement joins TRBV4-2 to TRBJ2-7, with 10 positions matching TRBD2. Trimming at V came to 3 bases and at J to 1 base, leaving 9 bases not matched to a gene. The germline CDR1 and CDR2 sequences are LGHNA and YNFKEQ. CDR3 length equals 17 residues. DNA of the CDR3: TGTGCCAGCAGCCAGGAGTGGACTAGCGGAATATCCTACGAGCAGTACTTC. It yields the protein CASSQEWTSGISYEQYF.

The V gene is TRBV28, the J gene TRBJ1-4; TRBD1 matches 12 bases. CDR1 is MDHEN and CDR2 is SYDVKM in the germline V gene. J lost 7 bases, V lost 6 bases, and 6 bases had no gene match. The CDR3 covers 15 residues. CDR3 sequence reads: CASRGTGGNSEKLFF. CDR3 coding DNA: TGTGCCAGCAGGGGGACAGGGGGCAATAGTGAAAAACTGTTTTTT.

V usage is TRBV7-9 and J usage is TRBJ2-1, with 10 bases lining up with TRBD2. J was trimmed by 6 bases and V by 5 bases; bases with no gene match: 7. Germline-derived CDR1 and CDR2 are SEHNR and FQNEAQ (reference sequence). This CDR3 region has 15 residues. CDR3 region: CASSPSGRLGNEQFF. The CDR3, as DNA: TGTGCCAGCAGCCCTAGCGGGAGATTGGGCAATGAGCAGTTCTTC.

The J gene is TRBJ2-5, the V gene TRBV28; D gene uncertain. Per germline, CDR1 MDHEN and CDR2 SYDVKM. The ends were cut back, 1 base at V and 6 bases at J, with 12 bases in the middle. The CDR3 contains 14 residues. As DNA, the CDR3 is TGTGCCAGCAGTTTATTTGCGGTTAAAAAGACCCAGTACTTC. It is translated as CASSLFAVKKTQYF.

V is TRBV11-3 and J is TRBJ2-5, with D possibly matching TRBD1 (6 bases). The CDR3 covers 15 residues. The germline V gene encodes CDR1 SGHNT and CDR2 YENEEA. Trimming removed 5 bases at V and 5 bases at J, with 18 bases between. The CDR3 region has the DNA TGTGCCAGCAGCCCTACAGGGATGGTCGAGGAGACCCAGTACTTC. It translates to CASSPTGMVEETQYF.